This entry describes one T cell receptor beta chain. Its antigen is not known. These data originate in a study of cytomegalovirus exposure and HLA in healthy donors. Overall study results and limits: Apparent HLA restriction characterized most CMV-associated TCR beta chains in a later analysis. Around 18,000 TCR beta sequences were associated with HLA alleles at 0.05 false discovery rate in a later analysis. CMV serostatus was the only recorded immune exposure for donors.

Each of the donors was a healthy bone marrow donor. Trimming pared 0 bases from V and 3 bases from J, leaving 6 bases between. The CDR3 sequence is 14 residues long. Germline values: CDR1 MNHNY, CDR2 SVGAGI (reference sequence). Primers: 60 Vbeta forward and 13 Jbeta reverse. The repertoire was sequenced with immunoSEQ multiplex PCR; TCRdb's copy has only in-frame clones and lacks some. Of 90,000 to 120,000 clones listed, 10% are singletons. Sequenced sample: PBMCs. The receptor comes from a man in his forties in good health and CMV-seropositive. This chain joins TRBV6-6 and TRBJ1-5, with D tentatively TRBD1 (5 bases). CDR3 sequence: CASSYSGANQPQHF. For the CDR3, the DNA is TGTGCCAGCAGTTACTCTGGGGCCAATCAGCCCCAGCATTTT.